These 26 T cell receptor beta chains were all obtained from the same sample, sequenced in a study of metastatic and nonmetastatic thyroid tumors. With MiXCR, TCRdb reprocessed the PCR reads. In the table there are 85,000 to 95,000 clones, 14% to 15% of which are singletons. Ahead of thyroid surgery, no patient had received treatment of any kind. Sequenced input: blood. These receptors all stem from a female donor with papillary thyroid cancer or a benign thyroid nodule (not recorded which). Some clones in this sample may be carry-over from other donors' samples.

This clone was seen at least ten times. This chain joins TRBV15 and TRBJ2-5; no clear D gene. This CDR3 comprises 12 residues. From germline, CDR1 is LNHNV and CDR2 YYDKDF (reference sequence). V was shortened by 4 bases and J by 5 bases, with 8 bases between the two germline ends. CDR3 region: CATSMELETQYF. CDR3 in DNA: TGTGCCACCAGCATGGAATTGGAGACCCAGTACTTC.

The V call is TRBV20-1, the J call TRBJ2-1; 7 nucleotides align to TRBD2. Trimming removed 5 bases from V and 7 bases from J; junction bases left unmatched: 14. Germline CDR1 is DFQATT and CDR2 is SNEGSKA (reference sequence). This CDR3 comprises 15 residues. As DNA, the CDR3 is TGCAGTGCTCCGAGATCTAGCGTGGGGGGGAATGAGCAGTTCTTC. Its protein is CSAPRSSVGGNEQFF.

This clone has ten or more counts. The rearrangement uses TRBV4-1 and TRBJ2-5; TRBD1 might be the D (6 bases). The CDR3 extends over 14 amino acids. V was trimmed by 0 bases and J by 7 bases, leaving 12 bases between them. Germline V gene sequence: CDR1 MGHRA, CDR2 YSYEKL. As DNA, the CDR3 is TGCGCCAGCAGCCAAGACAGACAGGTCGGGACCCAGTACTTC. Amino acids: CASSQDRQVGTQYF.

Concerning this clone: This may stem from a read error, because a much larger clone lies one nucleotide away. This sequence joins TRBV20-1 and TRBJ2-7; 8 bases line up with TRBD1. After removal of 5 bases from V and 7 bases from J, the junction contained 7 bases not matched to a gene. Germline CDR1 and CDR2: DFQATT and SNEGSKA (reference sequence). The CDR3 sequence is 12 residues long. The CDR3 DNA is TGCAGTGCTGTCGAACAGGGGGAAGAGCAGTACTTC. Its protein product is CSAVEQGEEQYF.

The chain is built from TRBV15 and TRBJ2-2; 8 bases agree with TRBD2. V shed 3 bases and J 7 bases; nucleotides not matched to a gene: 10. Germline lookup yields CDR1 LNHNV and CDR2 YYDKDF (reference sequence). The CDR3 has 16 residues. The CDR3 DNA is TGTGCCACCAGCAGGGCGGGACTAGTGGTGTTCGGGGAGCTGTTTTTT. Its protein product is CATSRAGLVVFGELFF.

The chain is built from TRBV5-6 and TRBJ1-2, with D possibly matching TRBD1 (6 bases). The V end was cut by 3 bases, the J end by 6 bases, with 12 bases between. CDR1 and CDR2 from the germline V gene are SGHDT and YYEEEE. The CDR3 has 13 residues. The CDR3 DNA reads as TGTGCCAGCAGCTCACAGGGTCGCGATGGCTACACCTTC. As protein: CASSSQGRDGYTF.

Worth noting for this clone: The CDR3 carries no conserved terminal phenylalanine or tryptophan, so it likely arises from a read error. The V gene is TRBV9, the J gene TRBJ2-2; possible D gene TRBD1, 6 bases. Trimming took off 4 bases at V and 1 base at J, with 20 bases between the two ends. The length of the CDR3 is 18 residues. CDR1 and CDR2 (germline): SGDLS, YYNGEE. The DNA for the CDR3 is TGTGCCAGCAGCCCCGATTCCATCAGGGGACGGAACACCGGGGAGCTGTTTCTT. Amino acid sequence: CASSPDSIRGRNTGELFL.

The sample holds a few counts of this clone. This chain links TRBV10-1 with TRBJ1-1; D not resolved. V shed 2 bases and J shed 1 base, with 11 bases lying between them. The CDR3 loop spans 15 amino acids. CDR1 is WNHNN, CDR2 SYGVQD, per germline (reference sequence). In DNA form, the CDR3 reads TGCGCCAGCAGTGAGACATACACCCCGAACACTGAAGCTTTCTTT. It is translated as CASSETYTPNTEAFF.

About this clone: This could be a read error, since a much larger clone is one nucleotide away. Other DNA sequences in this specimen translate into the identical CDR3. The rearrangement joins TRBV6-1 to TRBJ1-6; no clear D gene. CDR3 length: 16 amino acids. The germline CDR1 and CDR2 sequences are MNHNS and SASEGT. The DNA for the CDR3 is TGTGCCAGCAGCTCCACCGAACGGGGATATAATTCACCCCTCCATTTT. It translates to CASSSTERGYNSPLHF.

The sample holds many counts of this clone. At the DNA level, this CDR3 is encoded by other sequences in the same sample as well. The CDR3 DNA follows: TGCAGTGCTAGAGGGGACAACTATGGCTACACCTTC. Translation gives CSARGDNYGYTF. The J gene is TRBJ1-2, the V gene TRBV20-1; weak D call: TRBD1 (5 bases). This CDR3 has 12 amino acids. The ends were cut back, 1 base at V and 2 bases at J, with 5 bases in the middle. Germline V lookup: CDR1 DFQATT, CDR2 SNEGSKA (reference sequence).

This clone showed up many times. This rearrangement joins TRBV7-2 to TRBJ1-2; D gene ambiguous. This CDR3 has 15 amino acids. V lost 4 bases to trimming and J lost 2 bases, with 14 bases between them. Germline assignment: CDR1 SGHTA and CDR2 FQGNSA. The CDR3 here is CASSSPRAANYGYTF. In DNA, the CDR3 is TGTGCCAGCAGCTCGCCCCGGGCAGCCAACTATGGCTACACCTTC. Using reference TRBV7-2 and TRBJ1-2 for the parts outside the CDR3, the full variable domain is GAGVSQSPSNKVTEKGKDVELRCDPISGHTALYWYRQSLGQGLEFLIYFQGNSAPDKSGLPSDRFSAERTGGSVSTLTIQRTQQEDSAVYLCASSSPRAANYGYTFGSGTRLTVV.

This clone was seen many times. The rearrangement uses TRBV2 and TRBJ2-7; 12 positions agree with TRBD2. The CDR3 covers 17 residues. After removal of 5 bases from V and 2 bases from J, the junction contained 10 bases not matched to a gene. CDR1 and CDR2 from the germline V gene are SNHLY and FYNNEI. The CDR3 spells CASSKTSGGLQAYEQYF. DNA for the CDR3: TGTGCCAGCAGTAAGACTAGCGGGGGCCTTCAGGCCTACGAGCAGTACTTC.

This chain links TRBV18 with TRBJ1-1; possible D gene TRBD1, 5 bases. Germline V gene sequence: CDR1 KGHSH, CDR2 LQKENI. V dropped 3 bases and J dropped 5 bases, with 22 bases sitting between them. The length of the CDR3 is 17 residues. The CDR3 region has the DNA TGTGCCAGCTCACCGCACCGGGCTATCTCAGGGTTTACTGAAGCTTTCTTT. This translates into CASSPHRAISGFTEAFF. The entire variable domain, with the rest obtained from reference TRBV18 and TRBJ1-1, is as follows: NAGVMQNPRHLVRRRGQEARLRCSPMKGHSHVYWYRQLPEEGLKFMVYLQKENIIDESGMPKERFSAEFPKEGPSILRIQQVVRGDSAAYFCASSPHRAISGFTEAFFGQGTRLTVV.

A few counts support this clone. This chain uses TRBV7-2 with TRBJ2-7; D remains ambiguous. CDR1 is SGHTA, CDR2 FQGNSA, per germline. Between the trimmed V and J ends, which lost 6 bases and 0 bases, there was a span of 15 bases. The CDR3 loop spans 15 amino acids. CDR3 in DNA: TGTGCCAGCAGTCTTACGGTGCAGAGCTCCTACGAGCAGTACTTC. It is translated as CASSLTVQSSYEQYF.

Note on this clone: A much larger clonotype is one base distant, so this may be a read error. This chain joins TRBV10-3 and TRBJ1-4; no reliable D call. The germline CDR1 and CDR2 sequences are ENHRY and SYGVKD. The CDR3 loop spans 16 amino acids. The CDR3 bases are TGTGCCATCAGTGAGTCGAAGGTTTCAAATAATGAGAAACTGTTTTTT. Amino acid sequence: CAISESKVSNNEKLFF.

The CDR3 region has the DNA TGTGCCAGCAGGACCCCTGAAGAGACCCAGTACTTC. Translating gives CASRTPEETQYF. V is TRBV6-1 and J is TRBJ2-5; D uncertain. Germline V gene sequence: CDR1 MNHNS, CDR2 SASEGT. The CDR3 is 12 amino acids. The V end lost 6 bases, the J end lost 3 bases, and 8 bases lay between the germline ends.

This clone occurred a few times. A much larger clonotype is one base distant, so this may be a read error. V and J are TRBV15 and TRBJ2-3; D is ambiguous. V lost 0 bases and J 0 bases, leaving 10 bases between the germline ends. CDR3 size: 16 residues. CDR1 LNHNV and CDR2 YYDKDF come from the germline V gene (reference sequence). CDR3 sequence (DNA): TGTGCCACCAGCAGAGAAGTGGGAAGGAGCACAGATACGCAGTATTTT. Protein product: CATSREVGRSTDTQYF.

This clone showed up many times. The V gene is TRBV18, the J gene TRBJ1-1; 7 positions agree with TRBD1. The ends lost 0 bases at V and 0 bases at J; junction bases unmatched: 7. Germline V gene sequence: CDR1 KGHSH, CDR2 LQKENI. The CDR3 loop spans 17 amino acids. CDR3 amino acids: CASSPPGQQFMNTEAFF. CDR3 coding DNA: TGTGCCAGCTCACCACCGGGACAGCAGTTCATGAACACTGAAGCTTTCTTT.

This clone was found many times. The chain recombines TRBV5-1 with TRBJ1-2; 8 nucleotides agree with TRBD1. The V segment lost 1 base and the J segment 6 bases; nucleotides outside the gene matches: 8. This CDR3 region has 15 residues. Germline CDR1 is SGHRS and CDR2 is YFSETQ. The CDR3 protein is CASSLRQGLQDGYTF. DNA for the CDR3: TGCGCCAGCAGCTTGAGACAGGGGCTACAAGATGGCTACACCTTC.

This clone was seen repeatedly, ten times or more. This chain joins TRBV6-2 or TRBV6-3 and TRBJ1-6, with TRBD1 matching over 8 bases. CDR1 and CDR2 (germline): MNHEY, SVGEGT. The CDR3 contains 18 residues. J was trimmed by 0 bases and V by 6 bases; bases with no gene match: 10. This CDR3 reads CASRKDREPSSYNSPLHF. The CDR3 DNA reads as TGTGCCAGCAGGAAGGACAGGGAGCCCAGCTCCTATAATTCACCCCTCCACTTT.

This clone was observed at least ten times. V and J are TRBV4-2 and TRBJ1-6; D is unresolved. The CDR3 extends over 13 amino acids. V was trimmed by 1 base and J by 7 bases, leaving 5 bases between them. CDR1 and CDR2 from the germline V gene are LGHNA and YNFKEQ. CDR3 in DNA: TGTGCCAGCAGCCAAGGCGTGAATTCACCCCTCCACTTT. Its protein is CASSQGVNSPLHF.

On this clone: This sequence may be a read error, since a much larger clone differs from it by one base. The V gene is TRBV20-1, the J gene TRBJ1-2; TRBD1 might be the D (5 bases). This CDR3 region has 13 residues. Trimming left V 0 bases short and J 9 bases short, with 14 bases between. Germline CDR1 DFQATT, CDR2 SNEGSKA (reference sequence). The CDR3 DNA sequence: TGCAGTGCTAGAGATGGGTTGAGGGACTGCTACACCTTC. It translates to CSARDGLRDCYTF.

This clone came up many times. V is TRBV19 and J is TRBJ2-1; D is possibly TRBD1 (6 bases). Trimming took off 1 base at V and 6 bases at J, with 7 bases between the two ends. Germline-derived CDR1 and CDR2 are LNHDA and SQIVND (reference sequence). This CDR3 has 13 residues. DNA of the CDR3: TGTGCCAGTAGTATAGGCAGGGGCAATGAGCAGTTCTTC. Amino acid sequence: CASSIGRGNEQFF.

This clone was detected ten times or more. This chain links TRBV6-1 with TRBJ1-5; the D gene is possibly TRBD1 (5 bases). V was shortened by 5 bases and J by 5 bases, with 16 bases between the two germline ends. The CDR3 is 15 residues long. Germline V gene data show CDR1 as MNHNS and CDR2 as SASEGT. CDR3 sequence reads: CASSLQEGRDQPQHF. CDR3 nucleotides: TGTGCCAGCAGTTTGCAGGAGGGGAGGGATCAGCCCCAGCATTTT.

This clone was counted ten times or more. This CDR3 is CASSTLKIGKGETQYF. DNA for the CDR3: TGTGCCAGCAGTACATTGAAAATCGGCAAGGGAGAGACCCAGTACTTC. V and J are TRBV6-2 or TRBV6-3 and TRBJ2-5; D uncertain. Germline loops: CDR1 MNHEY, CDR2 SVGEGT. V lost 5 bases and J 4 bases, leaving 20 bases between the germline ends. The CDR3 loop spans 16 amino acids.

This clone was recorded at least ten times. The CDR3 bases are TGTGCCAGTAGTATAGGTCCGTTCAAGGCGGGGTCCGGGGAGCTGTTTTTT. This codes for CASSIGPFKAGSGELFF. This sequence joins TRBV19 and TRBJ2-2, with D possibly TRBD2 on 6 matching bases. CDR1 LNHDA and CDR2 SQIVND come from the germline V gene (reference sequence). There are 17 residues in the CDR3. The germline V and J ends were trimmed by 1 base and 6 bases, with 18 bases remaining between them.